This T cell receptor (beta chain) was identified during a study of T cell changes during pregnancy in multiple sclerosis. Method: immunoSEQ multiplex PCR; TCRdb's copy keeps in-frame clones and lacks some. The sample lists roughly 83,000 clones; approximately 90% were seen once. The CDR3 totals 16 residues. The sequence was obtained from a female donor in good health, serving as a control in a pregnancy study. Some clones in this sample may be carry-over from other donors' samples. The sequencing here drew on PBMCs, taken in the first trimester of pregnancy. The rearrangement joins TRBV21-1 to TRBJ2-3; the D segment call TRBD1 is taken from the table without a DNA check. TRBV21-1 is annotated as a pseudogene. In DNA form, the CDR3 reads TGTGCCAGCAGCACGCTGTACAGGGCCCTTACAGATACGCAGTATTTT. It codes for CASSTLYRALTDTQYF.